This record concerns one T cell receptor (beta chain) sequence. This table comes from immunoSEQ multiplex PCR, and its TCRdb copy is limited to in-frame clones, with some not included. The data contain fewer than 650,000 clones, 76% of them singletons. Trimming cost V 4 bases and J 7 bases; bases outside gene matches: 8. CDR3 length: 15 amino acids. Germline values: CDR1 MDHEN, CDR2 SYDVKM. These data originate in a study of shared clonotypes between healthy human individuals. This sequence joins TRBV28 and TRBJ1-4; TRBD1 aligns across 8 bases. The sequencing input was PBMCs. This receptor was identified in a woman aged 40 to 55 in good health. Some clones in this sample may be carry-over from other donors' samples. CDR3 region: CASSSPGGVSEKLFF. The CDR3 DNA is TGTGCCAGCAGTTCCCCAGGGGGCGTTAGTGAAAAACTGTTTTTT.